One and the same sample provided the 9 T cell receptor beta chains below, sequenced in a study of response to subunit inactivated influenza vaccine. TCRdb recomputed calls from the RT-PCR reads with MiXCR, one row per CDR3 protein. The sample has about 520,000 distinct CDR3 sequences; approximately 6.9% are singletons. Here the sequenced sample was PBMCs from blood, taken around 25 months after vaccination. These receptors were obtained from a man between 50 and 75 years old who received an inactivated influenza vaccine.

This clonotype was detected ten times or more. The CDR3 reads CASSLAGTYNEQYF. Here the CDR3 DNA reads TGCGCCAGCAGCTTAGCCGGGACATACAACGAGCAGTACTTC. This chain links TRBV5-1 with TRBJ2-7; D is perhaps TRBD1 (6 bases). With 2 bases removed from V and 5 bases from J, the gap between germline ends came to 14 bases. Germline lookup yields CDR1 SGHRS and CDR2 YFSETQ. This CDR3 contains 14 residues.

V gene TRBV20-1 combines with J gene TRBJ2-1, with 10 bases identical to TRBD2. This CDR3 has 15 amino acids. V lost 3 bases and J lost 4; bases outside the gene matches: 6. Germline-derived CDR1 and CDR2 are DFQATT and SNEGSKA (reference sequence). The chain's CDR3 is CSASQKRGGYNEQFF. CDR3 bases: TGCAGTGCTAGCCAAAAGCGGGGGGGATACAATGAGCAGTTCTTC.

At least ten counts were recorded for this clonotype. The chain links TRBV6-5 to TRBJ1-5; D is undetermined. The CDR3 is 15 residues long. Trimming shortened V by 2 bases and J by 4 bases, and 12 bases separated the two germline ends. The germline gives CDR1 MNHEY, CDR2 SVGAGI. The CDR3, as DNA: TGTGCCAGCAGTTACATCGAGGTAGGGAATCAGCCCCAGCATTTT. Translated: CASSYIEVGNQPQHF.

The rearrangement links TRBV9 to TRBJ2-5, with D possibly TRBD1 on 7 matching bases. The CDR3 totals 14 residues. Trimming took off 3 bases at V and 3 bases at J, with 12 bases between the two ends. The germline CDR1 and CDR2 sequences are SGDLS and YYNGEE. In nucleotides, the CDR3 is TGTGCCAGCAGCGGCCAGGGGGGAGAAGAGACCCAGTACTTC. Translating it yields CASSGQGGEETQYF.

Here the CDR3 DNA reads TGCGCCAGCAGCTTTTTCGTCAGGGGGCTTTCTAACTATGGCTACACCTTC. This translates into CASSFFVRGLSNYGYTF. The gene calls are TRBV5-1 and TRBJ1-2; 8 bases agree with TRBD1. This CDR3 is built from 17 residues. Unmatched junction bases numbered 9, after V lost 2 bases and J lost 0 bases. Per the germline V gene, CDR1 is SGHRS and CDR2 is YFSETQ.

This clonotype has at least ten counts. The rearrangement joins TRBV20-1 to TRBJ1-5; weak D call: TRBD1 (5 bases). The CDR3 is 15 amino acids. The V gene lost 2 bases and the J gene lost 9 bases, with 20 bases spanning the gap. Germline-derived CDR1 and CDR2 are DFQATT and SNEGSKA (reference sequence). In DNA form, the CDR3 reads TGCAGTGCTAGATCTTTTCTGGGGGGTTTAGGGCCCCAGCATTTT. Protein sequence: CSARSFLGGLGPQHF.

This chain uses TRBV30 with TRBJ2-3, with a weak D call TRBD2 (5 bases). Trimming pared 0 bases from V and 7 bases from J, leaving 17 bases between. The CDR3 has 15 residues. Germline assignment: CDR1 GTSNPN and CDR2 SVGIG (reference sequence). The CDR3 DNA sequence: TGTGCCTGGAGTGTGCGGACTCCTAATATGAATACGCAGTATTTT. Translated, it gives CAWSVRTPNMNTQYF.

The V call is TRBV9, the J call TRBJ1-1; 8 nucleotides agree with TRBD1. Losses at the gene ends were 4 bases for V and 4 bases for J; bases not matched to a gene: 9. This CDR3 has 15 residues. CDR1 is SGDLS, CDR2 YYNGEE, per germline. CDR3 in amino acids: CASSPRTGKATEAFF. As DNA, the CDR3 is TGTGCCAGCAGCCCTAGGACAGGGAAGGCCACTGAAGCTTTCTTT.

This clonotype was seen a handful of times. The chain links TRBV5-6 to TRBJ1-6; D uncertain. V lost 0 bases to trimming and J lost 10 bases, with 14 bases between them. Germline lookup yields CDR1 SGHDT and CDR2 YYEEEE. The CDR3 runs to 15 residues. The CDR3 loop reads CASSLGVSPNSPLHF. The CDR3 DNA reads as TGTGCCAGCAGCTTGGGCGTCAGTCCTAACTCACCCCTCCACTTT.